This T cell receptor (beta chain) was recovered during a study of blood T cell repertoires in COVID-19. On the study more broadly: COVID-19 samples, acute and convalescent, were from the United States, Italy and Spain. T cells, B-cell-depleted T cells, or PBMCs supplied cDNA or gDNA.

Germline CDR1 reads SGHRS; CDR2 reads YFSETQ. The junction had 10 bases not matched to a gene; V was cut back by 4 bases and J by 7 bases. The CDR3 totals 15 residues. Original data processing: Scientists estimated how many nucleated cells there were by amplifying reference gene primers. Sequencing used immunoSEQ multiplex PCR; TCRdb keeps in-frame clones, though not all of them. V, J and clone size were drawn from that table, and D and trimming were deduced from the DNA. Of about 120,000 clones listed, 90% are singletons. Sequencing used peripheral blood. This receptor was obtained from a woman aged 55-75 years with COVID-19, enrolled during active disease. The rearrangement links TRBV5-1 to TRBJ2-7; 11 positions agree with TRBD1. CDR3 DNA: TGCGCCAGCAGCACCGGACAGGGGGCGTCCGGTGAGCAGTACTTC. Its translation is CASSTGQGASGEQYF.